This TCR beta chain was found in a study of blood T cell repertoires in COVID-19. In the study overall: Samples taken during acute and convalescent COVID-19 were collected in the United States, Italy and Spain. From T cells, B-cell-depleted T cells, or PBMCs came the material, which was cDNA or gDNA.

V lost 5 bases, J lost 9 bases, and 8 bases stayed unmatched. Germline V gene sequence: CDR1 SGHNT, CDR2 YENEEA. The length of the CDR3 is 16 residues. TCRdb's copy holds only in-frame clones and misses some; the assay was immunoSEQ multiplex PCR. In the table there are under 300,000 clones, about four fifths of which are singletons. This sequence joins TRBV11-3 and TRBJ2-1; 15 bases fit TRBD2. The source of this sequence is a woman under 30 with acute or convalescent COVID-19. Sequenced material: peripheral blood. The CDR3, as DNA: TGTGCCAGCAGCCCCTCGGGACTAGCGGGAGGTGGTGAGCAGTTCTTC. Residues: CASSPSGLAGGGEQFF. Together with reference TRBV11-3 and TRBJ2-1, the CDR3 gives the full variable domain: EAGVVQSPRYKIIEKKQPVAFWCNPISGHNTLYWYLQNLGQGPELLIRYENEEAVDDSQLPKDRFSAERLKGVDSTLKIQPAELGDSAVYLCASSPSGLAGGGEQFFGPGTRLTVL.